This TCR beta chain is drawn from a study of early T cells in non-severe SARS-CoV-2 infection. TCRdb re-derived calls from the 5' RACE reads in MiXCR, one entry per CDR3 protein. Of tens of thousands of distinct CDR3 sequences in the sample, about 15% were seen once. The CDR3 is 13 amino acids. J was trimmed by 5 bases and V by 6 bases; bases with no gene match: 3. In germline, CDR1 is SNHLY, CDR2 FYNNEI. Sequencing used whole blood, obtained at baseline. This receptor was identified in an adult who was a healthcare worker with PCR-confirmed SARS-CoV-2 infection or an uninfected control (not recorded which). V usage is TRBV2 and J usage is TRBJ2-2, with 7 bases that match TRBD2. As DNA, the CDR3 is TGTGCCAGCAGAGCGCGGGAGACCGGGGAGCTGTTTTTT. Encoded protein: CASRARETGELFF.